This T cell receptor beta chain stems from a study of OX40 agonist ivuxolimab in advanced cancers. This CDR3 is built from 15 residues. V lost 0 bases, J lost 4 bases, and 5 bases stayed unmatched. Germline V lookup: CDR1 MGHRA, CDR2 YSYEKL. Generated by immunoSEQ multiplex PCR, the TCRdb table keeps only in-frame clones and is missing some. The sample has some 20,000 clones; around nine tenths are singletons. Patients were excluded for autoimmune disease history or systemic immunosuppression. The TCR originated in an adult with an advanced solid tumor such as melanoma, head and neck, liver or kidney cancer. The genes are TRBV4-1 and TRBJ2-7; 8 bases map to TRBD1. The source was CD4+ or CD8+ T cells sorted from blood, collected in a trial of the OX40 agonist ivuxolimab. Here the CDR3 DNA reads TGCGCCAGCAGCCAAGATAGCCAGGGGGCTTACGAGCAGTACTTC. Protein product: CASSQDSQGAYEQYF.